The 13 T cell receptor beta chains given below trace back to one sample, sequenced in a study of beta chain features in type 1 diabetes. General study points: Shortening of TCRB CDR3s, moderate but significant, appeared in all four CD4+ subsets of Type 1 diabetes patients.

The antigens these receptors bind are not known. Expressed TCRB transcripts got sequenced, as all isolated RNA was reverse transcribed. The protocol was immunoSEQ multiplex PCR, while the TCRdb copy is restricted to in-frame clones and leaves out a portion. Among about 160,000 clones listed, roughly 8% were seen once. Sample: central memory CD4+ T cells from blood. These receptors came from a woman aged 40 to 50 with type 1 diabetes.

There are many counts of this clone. Written as DNA, the CDR3 is TGCAGCGCCGGGGGGGGCAGTGAGACCCAGTACTTC. Translated: CSAGGGSETQYF. The V call is TRBV29-1, the J call TRBJ2-5; TRBD2 matches at 8 bases. The junction had 6 bases not matched to a gene; V was cut back by 7 bases and J by 5 bases. The CDR3 totals 12 residues. Germline lookup yields CDR1 SQVTM and CDR2 ANQGSEA.

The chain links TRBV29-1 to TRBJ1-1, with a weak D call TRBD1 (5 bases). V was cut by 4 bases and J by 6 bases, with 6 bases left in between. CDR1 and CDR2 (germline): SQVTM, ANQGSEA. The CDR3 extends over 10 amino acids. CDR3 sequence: CSVGGAEAFF. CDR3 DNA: TGCAGCGTTGGGGGGGCTGAAGCTTTCTTT.

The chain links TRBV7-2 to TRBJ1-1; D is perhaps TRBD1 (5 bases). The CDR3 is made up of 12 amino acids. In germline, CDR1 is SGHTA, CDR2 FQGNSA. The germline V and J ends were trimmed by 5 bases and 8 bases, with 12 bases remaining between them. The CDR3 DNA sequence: TGTGCCAGCAGCGGAAGGCCAGGGGAAGCTTTCTTT. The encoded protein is CASSGRPGEAFF. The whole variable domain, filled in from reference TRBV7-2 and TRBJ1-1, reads GAGVSQSPSNKVTEKGKDVELRCDPISGHTALYWYRQSLGQGLEFLIYFQGNSAPDKSGLPSDRFSAERTGGSVSTLTIQRTQQEDSAVYLCASSGRPGEAFFGQGTRLTVV.

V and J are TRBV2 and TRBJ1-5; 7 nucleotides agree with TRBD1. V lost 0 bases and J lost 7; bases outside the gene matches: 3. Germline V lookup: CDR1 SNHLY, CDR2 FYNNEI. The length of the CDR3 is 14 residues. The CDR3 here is CASSEAPQGQPQHF. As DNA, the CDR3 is TGTGCCAGCAGTGAAGCGCCACAGGGGCAGCCCCAGCATTTT.

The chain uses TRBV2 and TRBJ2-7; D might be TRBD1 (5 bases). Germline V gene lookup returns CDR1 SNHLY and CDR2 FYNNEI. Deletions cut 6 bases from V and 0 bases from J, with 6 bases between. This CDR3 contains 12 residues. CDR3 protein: CASRTDSYEQYF. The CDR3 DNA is TGTGCCAGCAGGACAGACTCCTACGAGCAGTACTTC.

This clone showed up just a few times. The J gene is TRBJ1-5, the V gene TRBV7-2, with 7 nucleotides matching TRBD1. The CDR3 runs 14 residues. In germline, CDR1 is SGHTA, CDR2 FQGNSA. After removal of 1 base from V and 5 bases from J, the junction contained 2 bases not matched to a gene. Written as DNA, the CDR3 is TGTGCCAGCAGCTTAGTAACAGGGGATCAGCCCCAGCATTTT. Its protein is CASSLVTGDQPQHF.

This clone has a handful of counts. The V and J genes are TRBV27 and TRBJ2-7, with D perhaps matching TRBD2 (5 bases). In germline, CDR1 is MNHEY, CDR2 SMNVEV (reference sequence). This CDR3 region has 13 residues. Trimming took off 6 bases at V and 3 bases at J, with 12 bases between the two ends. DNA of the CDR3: TGTGCCAGCAGGGACGGGGTAGACTACGAGCAGTACTTC. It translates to CASRDGVDYEQYF.

CDR3 region: CASSARVVPPGANVLTF. The CDR3 DNA reads TGTGCCAGCAGCGCTAGAGTCGTTCCCCCTGGGGCCAACGTCCTGACTTTC. The chain joins TRBV21-1 to TRBJ2-6; the table calls TRBD2, which could not be checked here. TRBV21-1 is tagged as a pseudogene. The CDR3 contains 17 residues.

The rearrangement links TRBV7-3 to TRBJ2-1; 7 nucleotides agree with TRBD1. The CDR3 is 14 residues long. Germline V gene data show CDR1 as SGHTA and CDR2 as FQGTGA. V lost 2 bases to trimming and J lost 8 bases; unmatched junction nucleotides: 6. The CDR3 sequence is CASSLLGTAYEQFF. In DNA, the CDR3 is TGTGCCAGCAGCTTATTAGGGACAGCTTATGAGCAGTTCTTC.

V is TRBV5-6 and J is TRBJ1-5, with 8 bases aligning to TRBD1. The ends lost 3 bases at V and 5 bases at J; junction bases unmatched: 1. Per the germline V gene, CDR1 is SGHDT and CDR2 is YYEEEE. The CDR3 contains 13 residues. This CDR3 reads CASSSGGYQPQHF. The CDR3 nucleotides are TGTGCCAGCAGCTCAGGGGGCTATCAGCCCCAGCATTTT.

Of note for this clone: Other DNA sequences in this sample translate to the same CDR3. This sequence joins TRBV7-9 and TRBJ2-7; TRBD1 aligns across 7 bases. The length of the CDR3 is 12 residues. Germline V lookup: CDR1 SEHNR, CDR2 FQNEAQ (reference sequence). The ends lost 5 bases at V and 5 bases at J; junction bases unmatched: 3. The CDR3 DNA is TGTGCCAGCAGCAGGGACAGTCACGAGCAGTACTTC. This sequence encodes CASSRDSHEQYF.

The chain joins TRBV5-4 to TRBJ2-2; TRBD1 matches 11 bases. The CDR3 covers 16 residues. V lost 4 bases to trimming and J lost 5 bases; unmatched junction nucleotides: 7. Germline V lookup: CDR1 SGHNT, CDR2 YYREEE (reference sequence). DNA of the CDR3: TGTGCCAGCAGCCCAGGACAGGGGGCCCTTACCGGGGAGCTGTTTTTT. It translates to CASSPGQGALTGELFF.

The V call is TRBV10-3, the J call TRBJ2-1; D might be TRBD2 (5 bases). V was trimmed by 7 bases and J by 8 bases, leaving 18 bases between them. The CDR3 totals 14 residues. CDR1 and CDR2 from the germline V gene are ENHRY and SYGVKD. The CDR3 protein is CAITAGNPDYEQFF. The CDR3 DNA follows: TGTGCCATCACCGCCGGGAACCCAGATTATGAGCAGTTCTTC.